Given below is one T cell receptor beta chain in context. These data come from a study of T cell changes during pregnancy in multiple sclerosis. The method was immunoSEQ multiplex PCR; TCRdb's version includes in-frame clones alone and lacks a portion of them. This sample has roughly 90,000 clones, with about 94% found just once. V was cut by 0 bases and J by 0 bases, with 14 bases left in between. CDR3 length: 18 residues. Germline-derived CDR1 and CDR2 are LGHNA and YNFKEQ. Sequencing was performed on peripheral blood, taken in the third trimester of pregnancy. This TCR came from a female donor with multiple sclerosis, enrolled in a pregnancy study. The rearrangement links TRBV4-2 to TRBJ1-4; a possible D gene is TRBD1 (5 bases). CDR3 nucleotides: TGTGCCAGCAGCCAAGAAGCACAGACAGTTCCAACTAATGAAAAACTGTTTTTT. Translated: CASSQEAQTVPTNEKLFF.